This TCR beta chain was documented in a study of T cells after yellow fever vaccination. This clonotype appeared many times. One entry per CDR3 protein results from TCRdb running MiXCR on the 5' RACE reads. In the table there are approximately 69,000 distinct CDR3 sequences, 5.9% of which are singletons. The junction had 9 bases not matched to a gene; V was cut back by 4 bases and J by 4 bases. The V gene's germline CDR1 is DFQATT and CDR2 SNEGSKA (reference sequence). CDR3 length equals 16 residues. This rearrangement joins TRBV20-1 to TRBJ2-3; 12 bases line up with TRBD2. The source of this sequence is a man younger than 30 who received the YFV17D yellow fever vaccine. The sequencing used CD4+ T cells sorted from PBMCs, collected around 16 days after the first yellow fever vaccination. CDR3 nucleotide sequence: TGCAGTGCTACAGGACTAGCGGGGCGGGGCGCAGATACGCAGTATTTT. Translation gives CSATGLAGRGADTQYF.